This T cell receptor beta chain comes out of a study of blood T cell repertoires in COVID-19. In the study overall: Acute and convalescent COVID-19 specimens originated in the United States, Italy and Spain. Sources were T cells, B-cell-depleted T cells, or PBMCs; the material itself was cDNA or gDNA.

This clone has more than one count but fewer than ten. How the authors handled the data: The assay estimated nucleated cells by amplifying reference gene primers. Sequenced by immunoSEQ multiplex PCR; TCRdb stores in-frame clones only, minus some. V, J and clone size are those of that table, while D and trimming were read from the DNA. The repertoire consists of about 77,000 clones, with 80% occurring once and the leading ten covering under 5%. The ends lost 5 bases at V and 6 bases at J; junction bases unmatched: 7. CDR1 and CDR2 (germline): SGHNT, YYREEE (reference sequence). The CDR3 runs to 13 residues.

The sequence was obtained from a woman aged 65 to 85 with acute or convalescent COVID-19. The specimen was peripheral blood. This chain joins TRBV5-4 and TRBJ2-7; 8 bases are a match to TRBD1. The CDR3 DNA reads as TGTGCCAGCAGTTACGACAGGGGCGGCGAGCAGTACTTC. It translates to CASSYDRGGEQYF.